The sample holds many counts of the clone carrying this T cell receptor (beta chain). As yet, its antigen is unknown. Sequencing libraries made from TCR beta cDNA carried unique molecular identifiers. Researchers reported 400,000 to 550,000 cDNA molecules coming from roughly 1 to 10 million T cells. TCRdb re-called the PCR reads through MiXCR, storing one row per CDR3 protein. The sample has fewer than 850,000 distinct CDR3 sequences; approximately 30% are singletons. The sample originates from a study of post-analysis software for immune sequencing data. Overall study results and limits: Controls had significantly higher normalized Chao1 diversity than multiple sclerosis patients. Controls showed lower frequencies than patients for a handful of TRBV segments, and TRBV5-6, TRBV5-1 and TRBV20-1 were among these.

Per the germline V gene, CDR1 is ENHRY and CDR2 is SYGVKD. This CDR3 contains 16 residues. V was shortened by 5 bases and J by 3 bases, with 17 bases between the two germline ends. Sequenced input: blood. The chain carries TRBV10-3 and TRBJ2-1; maybe TRBD2 (6 bases). This clonotype originated in a girl aged 10-17 years with multiple sclerosis. CDR3 sequence: CAISPSGGMIYNEQFF. The DNA for the CDR3 is TGTGCCATCAGTCCCTCAGGCGGGATGATCTACAATGAGCAGTTCTTC.